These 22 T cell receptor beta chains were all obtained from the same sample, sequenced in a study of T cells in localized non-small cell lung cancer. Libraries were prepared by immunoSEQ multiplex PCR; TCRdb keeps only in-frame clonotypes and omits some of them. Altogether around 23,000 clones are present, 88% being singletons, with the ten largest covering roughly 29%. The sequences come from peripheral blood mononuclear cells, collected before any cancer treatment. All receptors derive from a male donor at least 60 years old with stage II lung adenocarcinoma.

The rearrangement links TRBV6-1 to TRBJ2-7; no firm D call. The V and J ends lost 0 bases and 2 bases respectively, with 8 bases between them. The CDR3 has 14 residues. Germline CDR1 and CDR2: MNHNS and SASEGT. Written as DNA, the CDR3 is TGTGCCAGCAGTGAAGCGAGGAGACCCTACGAGCAGTACTTC. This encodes CASSEARRPYEQYF.

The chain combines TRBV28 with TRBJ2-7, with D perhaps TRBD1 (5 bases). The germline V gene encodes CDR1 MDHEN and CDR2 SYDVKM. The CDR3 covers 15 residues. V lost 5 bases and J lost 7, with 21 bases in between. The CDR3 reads CASSTPTRGAREQYF. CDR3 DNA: TGTGCCAGCAGTACCCCGACTCGTGGGGCGAGAGAGCAGTACTTC.

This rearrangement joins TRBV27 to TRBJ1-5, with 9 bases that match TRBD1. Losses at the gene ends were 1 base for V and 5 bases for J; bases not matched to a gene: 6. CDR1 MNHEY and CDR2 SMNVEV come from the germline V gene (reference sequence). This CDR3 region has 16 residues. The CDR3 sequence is CASSLFQGQGDQPQHF. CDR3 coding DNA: TGTGCCAGCAGTTTATTTCAGGGACAGGGCGATCAGCCCCAGCATTTT.

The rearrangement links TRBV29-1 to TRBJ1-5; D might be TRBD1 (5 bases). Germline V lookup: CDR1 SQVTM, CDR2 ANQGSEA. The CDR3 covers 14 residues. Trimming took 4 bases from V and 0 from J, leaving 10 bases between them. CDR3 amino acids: CSVGDSYSNQPQHF. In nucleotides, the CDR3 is TGCAGCGTTGGCGACAGCTATAGCAATCAGCCCCAGCATTTT.

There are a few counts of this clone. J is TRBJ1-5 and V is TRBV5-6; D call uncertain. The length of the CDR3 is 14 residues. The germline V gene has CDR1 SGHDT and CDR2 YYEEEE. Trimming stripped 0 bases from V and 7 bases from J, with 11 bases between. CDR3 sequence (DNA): TGTGCCAGCAGCTTGGGCCCAGGCGAGCAGCCCCAGCATTTT. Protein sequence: CASSLGPGEQPQHF.

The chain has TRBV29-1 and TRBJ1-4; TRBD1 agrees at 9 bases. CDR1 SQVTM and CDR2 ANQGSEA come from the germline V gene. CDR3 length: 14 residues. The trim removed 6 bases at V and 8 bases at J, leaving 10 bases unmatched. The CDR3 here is CSVRMTGGLEKLFF. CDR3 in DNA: TGCAGCGTCCGTATGACAGGGGGATTAGAAAAACTGTTTTTT.

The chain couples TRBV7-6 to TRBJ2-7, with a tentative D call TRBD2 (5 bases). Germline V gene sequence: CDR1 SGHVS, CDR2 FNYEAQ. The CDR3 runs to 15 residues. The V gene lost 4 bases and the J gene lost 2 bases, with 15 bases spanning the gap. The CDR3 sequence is CASSSGIGVAYEQYF. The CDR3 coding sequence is TGTGCCAGCAGCTCGGGGATCGGGGTTGCCTACGAGCAGTACTTC.

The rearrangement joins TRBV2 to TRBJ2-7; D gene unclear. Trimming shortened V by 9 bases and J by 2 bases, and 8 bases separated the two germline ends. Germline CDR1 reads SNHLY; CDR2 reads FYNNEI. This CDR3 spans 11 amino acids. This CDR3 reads CASLNAYEQYF. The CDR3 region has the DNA TGTGCCAGTCTAAATGCCTACGAGCAGTACTTC. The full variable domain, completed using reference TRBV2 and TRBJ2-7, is EPEVTQTPSHQVTQMGQEVILRCVPISNHLYFYWYRQILGQKVEFLVSFYNNEISEKSEIFDDQFSVERPDGSNFTLKIRSTKLEDSAMYFCASLNAYEQYFGPGTRLTVT.

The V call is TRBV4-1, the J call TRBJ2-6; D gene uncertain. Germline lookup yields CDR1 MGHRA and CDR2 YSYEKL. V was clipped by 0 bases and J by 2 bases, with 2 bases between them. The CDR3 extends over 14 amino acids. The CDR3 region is CASSQDAGANVLTF. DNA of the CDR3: TGCGCCAGCAGCCAAGACGCTGGGGCCAACGTCCTGACTTTC.

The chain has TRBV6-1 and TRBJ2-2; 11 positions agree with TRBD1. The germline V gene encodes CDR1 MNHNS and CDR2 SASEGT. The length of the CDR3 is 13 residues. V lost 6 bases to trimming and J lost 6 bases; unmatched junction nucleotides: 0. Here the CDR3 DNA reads TGTGCCAGCAGGGACAGGGGGCCCGGGGAGCTGTTTTTT. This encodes CASRDRGPGELFF.

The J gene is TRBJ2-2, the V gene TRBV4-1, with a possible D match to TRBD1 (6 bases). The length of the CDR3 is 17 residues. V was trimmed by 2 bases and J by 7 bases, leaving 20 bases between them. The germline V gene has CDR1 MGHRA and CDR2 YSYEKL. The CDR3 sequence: CASSQSGQGIRDGELFF. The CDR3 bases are TGCGCCAGCAGCCAATCGGGGCAGGGGATAAGGGACGGGGAGCTGTTTTTT.

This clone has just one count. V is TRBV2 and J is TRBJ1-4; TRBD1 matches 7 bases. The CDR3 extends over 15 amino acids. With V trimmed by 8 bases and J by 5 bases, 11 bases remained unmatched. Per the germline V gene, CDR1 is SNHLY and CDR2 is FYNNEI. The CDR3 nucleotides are TGTGCCAGCCTTACCCGACAGGGCCGGAATGAAAAACTGTTTTTT. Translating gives CASLTRQGRNEKLFF.

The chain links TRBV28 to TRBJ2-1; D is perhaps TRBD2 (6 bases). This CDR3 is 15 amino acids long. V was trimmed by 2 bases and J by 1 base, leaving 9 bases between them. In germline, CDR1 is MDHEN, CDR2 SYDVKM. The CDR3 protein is CASSLGDFSYNEQFF. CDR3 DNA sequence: TGTGCCAGCAGTTTAGGGGACTTTTCCTACAATGAGCAGTTCTTC. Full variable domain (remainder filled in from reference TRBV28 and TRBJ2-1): DVKVTQSSRYLVKRTGEKVFLECVQDMDHENMFWYRQDPGLGLRLIYFSYDVKMKEKGDIPEGYSVSREKKERFSLILESASTNQTSMYLCASSLGDFSYNEQFFGPGTRLTVL.

The CDR3 nucleotides read TGTGCTAGCGGGAGACAGGCAGATACGCAGTATTTT. As protein: CASGRQADTQYF. The chain joins TRBV12-5 to TRBJ2-3, with D possibly being TRBD1 or TRBD2 (6 bases each). V lost 9 bases and J lost 4, with 11 bases in between. CDR1 LGHNT and CDR2 FRNRAP come from the germline V gene. This CDR3 has 12 amino acids.

The CDR3 DNA reads as TGCGCCAGCAGCCAAGGGACAGCCGTTTACGAGCAGTACTTC. It translates to CASSQGTAVYEQYF. V usage is TRBV4-1 and J usage is TRBJ2-7; D possibly corresponds to TRBD1 (6 bases). Germline-derived CDR1 and CDR2 are MGHRA and YSYEKL. The CDR3 runs 14 residues. With 1 base removed from V and 4 bases from J, the gap between germline ends came to 11 bases.

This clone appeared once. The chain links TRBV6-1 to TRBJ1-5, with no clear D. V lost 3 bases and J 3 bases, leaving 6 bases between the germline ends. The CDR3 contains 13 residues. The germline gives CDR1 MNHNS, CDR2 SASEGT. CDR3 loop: CASSERLNQPQHF. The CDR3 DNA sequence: TGTGCCAGCAGTGAGAGACTCAATCAGCCCCAGCATTTT.

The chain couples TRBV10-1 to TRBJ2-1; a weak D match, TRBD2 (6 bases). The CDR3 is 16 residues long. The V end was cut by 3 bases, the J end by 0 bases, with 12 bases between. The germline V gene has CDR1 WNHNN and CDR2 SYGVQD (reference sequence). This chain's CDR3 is CASSDAYGGSYNEQFF. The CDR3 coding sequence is TGCGCCAGCAGTGATGCGTACGGGGGCTCCTACAATGAGCAGTTCTTC.

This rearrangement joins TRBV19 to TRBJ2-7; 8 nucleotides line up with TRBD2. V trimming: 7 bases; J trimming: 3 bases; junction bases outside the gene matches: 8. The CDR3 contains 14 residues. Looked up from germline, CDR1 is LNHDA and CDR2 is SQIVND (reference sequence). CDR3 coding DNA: TGTGCCAGTACTGGAAGCGGGGGAGGCTACGAGCAGTACTTC. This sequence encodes CASTGSGGGYEQYF.

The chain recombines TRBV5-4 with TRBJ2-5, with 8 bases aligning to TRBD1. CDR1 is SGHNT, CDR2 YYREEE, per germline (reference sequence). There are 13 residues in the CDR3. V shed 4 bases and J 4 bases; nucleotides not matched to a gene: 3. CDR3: CASSRTGSETQYF. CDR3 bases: TGTGCCAGCAGCCGGACAGGGTCAGAGACCCAGTACTTC.

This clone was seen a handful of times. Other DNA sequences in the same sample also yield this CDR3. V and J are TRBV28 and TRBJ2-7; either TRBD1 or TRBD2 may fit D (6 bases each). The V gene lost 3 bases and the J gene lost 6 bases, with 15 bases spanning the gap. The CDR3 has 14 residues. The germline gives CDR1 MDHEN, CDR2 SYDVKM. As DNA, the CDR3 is TGTGCCAGCAGTTTGTTGGTAGGAGGGGGCGAGCAGTACTTC. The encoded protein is CASSLLVGGGEQYF.

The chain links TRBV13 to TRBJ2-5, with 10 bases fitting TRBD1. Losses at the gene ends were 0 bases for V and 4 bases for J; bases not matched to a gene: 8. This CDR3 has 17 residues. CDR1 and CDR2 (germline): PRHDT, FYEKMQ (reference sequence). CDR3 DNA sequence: TGTGCCAGCAGCTTAGGTCGCGGACAGGGGGTTGTAGAGACCCAGTACTTC. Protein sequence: CASSLGRGQGVVETQYF.

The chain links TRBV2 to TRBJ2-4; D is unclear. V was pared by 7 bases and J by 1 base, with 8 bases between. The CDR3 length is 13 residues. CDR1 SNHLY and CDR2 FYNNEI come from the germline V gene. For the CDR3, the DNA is TGTGCCAGCAAAGGTTTCGCCAAAAACATTCAGTACTTC. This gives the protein CASKGFAKNIQYF.